The next 17 T cell receptor beta chains were all read from a single sample in a study of CD8+ T cells in alopecia areata. Sequencing relied on a cDNA template that was reverse transcribed from extracted RNA. TCRdb's copy holds only in-frame clones and misses some; the assay was immunoSEQ multiplex PCR. The sample yields 90,000 to 130,000 clones, roughly 60% seen once. What was sequenced was CD8+ T cells sorted from blood. The origin of the receptors is a human donor in good health.

The chain is built from TRBV5-1 and TRBJ2-7, with 13 bases matching TRBD2. The germline gives CDR1 SGHRS, CDR2 YFSETQ. After removal of 6 bases from V and 1 base from J, the junction contained 10 bases not matched to a gene. The CDR3 is 17 residues long. CDR3 sequence reads: CASTGTVGLAGSYEQYF. The CDR3 bases are TGCGCCAGCACCGGGACTGTGGGACTAGCGGGGTCCTACGAGCAGTACTTC.

This clone showed up just a few times. The genes are TRBV30 and TRBJ1-2; tentatively, D is TRBD1 (6 bases). This CDR3 has 13 amino acids. V gave up 1 base and J gave up 7 bases, with 13 bases separating them. Germline CDR1 reads GTSNPN; CDR2 reads SVGIG (reference sequence). The chain's CDR3 is CAWSETGASGYTF. CDR3 DNA: TGTGCCTGGAGTGAGACAGGAGCGTCTGGCTACACCTTC.

This clone was detected only a few times. A single base is all that separates this from a far larger clone, so a read error is likely. This same CDR3 is encoded by further DNA sequences in the sample. V is TRBV5-1 and J is TRBJ1-1; D not resolved. Germline assignment: CDR1 SGHRS and CDR2 YFSETQ. Trimming removed 1 base at V and 4 bases at J, with 5 bases between. The CDR3 consists of 12 residues. The CDR3 DNA reads TGCGCCAGCAGCTTGAGAGGCACTGAAGCTTTCTTT. It codes for CASSLRGTEAFF.

The chain recombines TRBV13 with TRBJ2-5; 10 nucleotides match TRBD2. The CDR3 extends over 16 amino acids. Germline assignment: CDR1 PRHDT and CDR2 FYEKMQ (reference sequence). V lost 2 bases to trimming and J lost 4 bases; unmatched junction nucleotides: 7. The DNA for the CDR3 is TGTGCCAGCAGCTTAAGTAGCGGGGGGCCCAGAGAGACCCAGTACTTC. Translation: CASSLSSGGPRETQYF.

This sequence joins TRBV6-1 and TRBJ2-7, with D tentatively TRBD2 (7 bases). Trimming took off 4 bases at V and 3 bases at J, with 25 bases between the two ends. The CDR3 is 18 residues long. Germline V gives CDR1 MNHNS, CDR2 SASEGT. DNA of the CDR3: TGTGCCAGCAGTGTGTATAGTACGAGGGGGGGTAAAGGCTACGAGCAGTACTTC. It translates to CASSVYSTRGGKGYEQYF.

The chain employs TRBV15 and TRBJ2-5, with a tentative D call TRBD2 (5 bases). The germline V gene has CDR1 LNHNV and CDR2 YYDKDF (reference sequence). The CDR3 covers 14 residues. V gave up 3 bases and J gave up 1 base, with 9 bases separating them. This chain's CDR3 is CATSSGVFQETQYF. The CDR3 DNA is TGTGCCACCAGCAGCGGGGTGTTCCAAGAGACCCAGTACTTC. Combining the CDR3 with reference TRBV15 and TRBJ2-5 gives the whole variable domain DAMVIQNPRYQVTQFGKPVTLSCSQTLNHNVMYWYQQKSSQAPKLLFHYYDKDFNNEADTPDNFQSRRPNTSFCFLDIRSPGLGDTAMYLCATSSGVFQETQYFGPGTRLLVL.

The chain employs TRBV7-8 and TRBJ1-2; TRBD1 matches 7 bases. The length of the CDR3 is 12 residues. V lost 4 bases and J lost 8; bases outside the gene matches: 4. Germline loops: CDR1 SGHVS, CDR2 FQNEAQ. Here the CDR3 reads CASSYLTGGYTF. As DNA, the CDR3 is TGTGCCAGCAGCTACCTGACAGGGGGCTACACCTTC.

The J gene is TRBJ1-5, the V gene TRBV28; TRBD1 matches at 9 bases. CDR1 is MDHEN and CDR2 is SYDVKM in the germline V gene. The CDR3 is made up of 15 amino acids. V dropped 5 bases and J dropped 4; count of bases not matched to a gene: 6. CDR3 sequence (DNA): TGTGCCAGCAGTCTCCCGGGACAGGGTAATCAGCCCCAGCATTTT. It encodes CASSLPGQGNQPQHF. The full variable domain, rest sourced from reference TRBV28 and TRBJ1-5, is DVKVTQSSRYLVKRTGEKVFLECVQDMDHENMFWYRQDPGLGLRLIYFSYDVKMKEKGDIPEGYSVSREKKERFSLILESASTNQTSMYLCASSLPGQGNQPQHFGDGTRLSIL.

The chain has TRBV12-2 and TRBJ1-2. TRBV12-2 is described as a pseudogene. This CDR3 region has 15 residues. As DNA, the CDR3 is TGTGCAAGTCGCCCCCGACATCGGGGTAAAGATGGCTACACCTTC. Its protein is CASRPRHRGKDGYTF.

J is TRBJ2-2 and V is TRBV29-1; TRBD1 matches 9 bases. V lost 0 bases to trimming and J lost 6 bases; unmatched junction nucleotides: 5. Germline V CDR1 and CDR2: SQVTM, ANQGSEA. The CDR3 covers 15 residues. The CDR3 loop reads CSVEEGTGSAGELFF. The CDR3 DNA reads TGCAGCGTTGAAGAAGGGACAGGGTCAGCCGGGGAGCTGTTTTTT.

The rearrangement uses TRBV19 and TRBJ1-6, with 10 positions matching TRBD1. V lost 6 bases, J lost 8 bases, and 7 bases stayed unmatched. Germline CDR1 reads LNHDA; CDR2 reads SQIVND (reference sequence). The length of the CDR3 is 15 residues. This CDR3 is CASRLSGTGDSPLHF. For the CDR3, the DNA is TGTGCCAGTAGACTCTCCGGGACAGGGGATTCACCCCTCCACTTT.

The chain couples TRBV13 to TRBJ1-2; no clear D gene. Germline CDR1 is PRHDT and CDR2 is FYEKMQ (reference sequence). The CDR3 has 12 residues. V gave up 0 bases and J gave up 4 bases, with 3 bases separating them. The CDR3 DNA follows: TGTGCCAGCAGCTTAGGGAGCTATGGCTACACCTTC. It encodes CASSLGSYGYTF.

The chain combines TRBV5-6 with TRBJ2-3, with D perhaps assigned TRBD1 or TRBD2 (5 bases each). V was cut by 4 bases and J by 8 bases, with 17 bases left in between. CDR3 length: 14 residues. From germline, CDR1 is SGHDT and CDR2 YYEEEE. The CDR3 region is CASSPGARQGTQYF. CDR3 coding DNA: TGTGCCAGCAGCCCCGGGGCCCGGCAGGGTACGCAGTATTTT.

The chain uses TRBV5-6 and TRBJ2-2; possibly TRBD2 for D (6 bases). The CDR3 is 15 residues long. The germline V and J ends were trimmed by 4 bases and 1 base, with 11 bases remaining between them. Germline V gives CDR1 SGHDT, CDR2 YYEEEE. CDR3 protein: CASSPPGGNTGELFF. For the CDR3, the DNA is TGTGCCAGCAGCCCCCCCGGGGGGAACACCGGGGAGCTGTTTTTT.

This chain links TRBV30 with TRBJ1-1, with 9 nucleotides matching TRBD1. The J segment lost 4 bases and the V segment lost 4 bases, leaving 10 bases of the junction unmatched. The germline V gene has CDR1 GTSNPN and CDR2 SVGIG (reference sequence). This CDR3 comprises 15 residues. CDR3 protein: CAWTPTGTGSTEAFF. DNA for the CDR3: TGTGCCTGGACCCCCACCGGGACAGGGAGCACTGAAGCTTTCTTT.

This clone was recorded at least ten times. The chain combines TRBV4-2 with TRBJ2-5; D perhaps matches TRBD2 (7 bases). This CDR3 is built from 15 residues. V lost 0 bases to trimming and J lost 1 base, with 9 bases between them. Per the germline V gene, CDR1 is LGHNA and CDR2 is YNFKEQ. CDR3 DNA sequence: TGTGCCAGCAGCCAAGACCGGGGGGCCCAAGAGACCCAGTACTTC. It translates to CASSQDRGAQETQYF.

This sequence joins TRBV13 and TRBJ2-1, with D possibly being TRBD1 or TRBD2 (5 bases each). Per germline, CDR1 PRHDT and CDR2 FYEKMQ (reference sequence). The CDR3 has 14 residues. V lost 5 bases to trimming and J lost 5 bases, with 13 bases between them. The CDR3 protein is CASSLRDANNEQFF. CDR3 DNA: TGTGCCAGCAGCCTCCGGGACGCAAACAATGAGCAGTTCTTC.